A single TCR beta chain is shown here with its context. Profiled with immunoSEQ multiplex PCR; TCRdb holds only in-frame clones, not every one. Of tens of thousands of clones in the sample, around a third were seen once. This record belongs to a study of tumour-infiltrating T cells in Burkitt lymphoma. The ends were cut back, 4 bases at V and 9 bases at J, with 25 bases in the middle. CDR3 length equals 17 residues. From germline, CDR1 is SGHVS and CDR2 FQNEAQ. The sequencing input was tumor tissue. This sequence joins TRBV7-8 and TRBJ1-5, with D perhaps matching TRBD1 (6 bases). This TCR derives from a human donor with Burkitt lymphoma. The CDR3, as DNA: TGTGCCAGCAGCTACCACGGGGGCGTCACCCCCATCACGCCCCAGCATTTT. Protein sequence: CASSYHGGVTPITPQHF.